This T cell receptor (beta chain) was sequenced during a study of regulatory T cells in long-lasting Graves disease. CDR3 regions were amplified by Arm-PCR using iRepertoire HTBI primers to build TCR beta libraries. TCRdb re-called the multiplex PCR reads with MiXCR, one entry per CDR3 protein. Of about 440,000 distinct CDR3 sequences listed, roughly 15% are singletons. This sample's time point: newly diagnosed GD, antithyroid drugs for less than 3 months. The TCR library used RNA extracted from PBMCs. The sample holds many counts of this clonotype. Its antigen is still unknown. Broader study findings: Persistent patients shared some 2,500 public clonotypes among themselves. Newly diagnosed patients shared fewer, at about a thousand.

These data were also filed under a second study, of T cells in Graves' hyperthyroidism and ophthalmopathy. From that report: Stable hyperthyroidism: no ophthalmopathy progression over 18 months of follow-up. HTBI primers were the set used in a first-round RT-PCR of the TCR CDR3. Ophthalmopathy could be told apart from stable hyperthyroidism with a 13 V-J model.

Sequencing was performed on peripheral blood mononuclear cells (PBMCs), taken at new diagnosis, from a patient treated with antithyroid drugs. The sequence was collected from a woman aged 25 to 39 with Graves disease.

The CDR3 here is CASEPRQGRSYEQYF. The CDR3 DNA reads TGTGCCAGCGAGCCGAGGCAGGGGAGGTCCTACGAGCAGTACTTC. The chain has TRBV6-1 and TRBJ2-7, with D perhaps matching TRBD1 or TRBD2 (6 bases each). The CDR3 totals 15 residues. V lost 8 bases and J lost 1, with 18 bases in between. CDR1 is MNHNS, CDR2 SASEGT, per germline.